Each of the 16 T cell receptor beta chains below was sequenced from the same sample in a study of shared clonotypes between healthy human individuals. Produced via immunoSEQ multiplex PCR; TCRdb's table is partial and in-frame only. The sample yields around 2.5 million clones, roughly 93% seen once. The specimen sequenced was naive CD4+ T cells from PBMCs. The sample's subset: CD45RA+ positively selected. Receptors originate from a man younger than 35 in good health. Some clones in this sample may be carry-over from other donors' samples.

The chain carries TRBV7-2 and TRBJ2-2, with no clear D. The CDR3 sequence is 15 residues long. V shed 5 bases and J shed 6 bases, with 16 bases lying between them. Germline V lookup: CDR1 SGHTA, CDR2 FQGNSA. CDR3 nucleotides: TGTGCCAGCAGCAAATACGCGGAGTACTCCGGGGAGCTGTTTTTT. As protein: CASSKYAEYSGELFF.

V usage is TRBV19 and J usage is TRBJ1-2, with 8 bases matching TRBD1. CDR1 and CDR2 (germline): LNHDA, SQIVND (reference sequence). This CDR3 has 14 residues. V dropped 7 bases and J dropped 2; count of bases not matched to a gene: 6. In DNA, the CDR3 is TGTGCCAGTACCGCGGGACAGGCGAACTATGGCTACACCTTC. Protein sequence: CASTAGQANYGYTF. Combining the CDR3 with reference TRBV19 and TRBJ1-2 gives the whole variable domain DGGITQSPKYLFRKEGQNVTLSCEQNLNHDAMYWYRQDPGQGLRLIYYSQIVNDFQKGDIAEGYSVSREKKESFPLTVTSAQKNPTAFYLCASTAGQANYGYTFGSGTRLTVV.

The chain has TRBV29-1 and TRBJ2-5; D gene ambiguous. CDR3 length equals 14 residues. V lost 3 bases and J 2 bases, leaving 13 bases between the germline ends. The germline CDR1 and CDR2 sequences are SQVTM and ANQGSEA. The CDR3 spells CSVERRVEQETQYF. CDR3 DNA sequence: TGCAGCGTTGAGCGTCGCGTAGAACAAGAGACCCAGTACTTC.

This clone is a singleton in its sample. V gene TRBV19 combines with J gene TRBJ2-1; possibly TRBD1 for D (6 bases). The CDR3 has 14 residues. Per germline, CDR1 LNHDA and CDR2 SQIVND (reference sequence). Deletions cut 6 bases from V and 9 bases from J, with 18 bases between. The CDR3 DNA sequence: TGTGCCAGTAGCGGCGTGGGGGCTACCGGTGAGCAGTTCTTC. It translates to CASSGVGATGEQFF.

Concerning this clone: Different DNA sequences within this sample yield the same CDR3. The chain carries TRBV5-1 and TRBJ2-7, with 10 bases identical to TRBD2. The CDR3 is 16 amino acids. Germline CDR1 is SGHRS and CDR2 is YFSETQ. The V segment lost 0 bases and the J segment 0 bases; nucleotides outside the gene matches: 3. CDR3 sequence (DNA): TGCGCCAGCAGCTTGGGGACTAGCGGTTACTCCTACGAGCAGTACTTC. It codes for CASSLGTSGYSYEQYF.

The chain is built from TRBV15 and TRBJ2-1; D might be TRBD2 (7 bases). The CDR3 length is 17 residues. V was clipped by 0 bases and J by 7 bases, with 19 bases between them. Germline V gives CDR1 LNHNV, CDR2 YYDKDF (reference sequence). The CDR3, as DNA: TGTGCCACCAGCAGAGAACCTTCTGGGGGGGCTAGGAATGAGCAGTTCTTC. Amino acid sequence: CATSREPSGGARNEQFF.

The chain is built from TRBV6-5 and TRBJ1-1, with D unresolved. The CDR3 loop spans 14 amino acids. Germline V lookup: CDR1 MNHEY, CDR2 SVGAGI. V lost 4 bases and J lost 1, with 10 bases in between. CDR3 sequence reads: CASSLVPSNTEAFF. CDR3 DNA: TGTGCCAGCAGTTTGGTCCCCTCGAACACTGAAGCTTTCTTT.

Comment on this clone: Other nucleotide sequences from this sample produce the same CDR3. The rearrangement links TRBV7-8 to TRBJ1-4; no clear D. The CDR3 contains 12 residues. Trimming pared 4 bases from V and 5 bases from J, leaving 5 bases between. Per the germline V gene, CDR1 is SGHVS and CDR2 is FQNEAQ. DNA for the CDR3: TGTGCCAGCAGCTCGACCAATGAAAAACTGTTTTTT. This sequence encodes CASSSTNEKLFF.

The V and J genes are TRBV30 and TRBJ2-7, with no clear D. This CDR3 has 12 residues. Trimming pared 0 bases from V and 3 bases from J, leaving 6 bases between. The germline V gene has CDR1 GTSNPN and CDR2 SVGIG (reference sequence). CDR3 in amino acids: CAWSVMNYEQYF. For the CDR3, the DNA is TGTGCCTGGAGTGTCATGAACTACGAGCAGTACTTC.

V and J are TRBV11-1 and TRBJ2-1; 7 bases agree with TRBD1. Germline trimming cut 1 base from V and 4 bases from J; bases unmatched to any gene: 4. Germline V gene data show CDR1 as SGHAT and CDR2 as FQDESV (reference sequence). The CDR3 runs to 15 residues. CDR3 region: CASSLDRGEYNEQFF. The CDR3 DNA is TGTGCCAGCAGCTTAGACAGGGGTGAATACAATGAGCAGTTCTTC.

The chain recombines TRBV7-9 with TRBJ1-1, with TRBD1 matching over 8 bases. The V gene end was trimmed by 5 bases and the J gene end by 3 bases; junction bases not matched to a gene: 8. This CDR3 contains 15 residues. Germline V gene sequence: CDR1 SEHNR, CDR2 FQNEAQ (reference sequence). DNA of the CDR3: TGTGCCAGCAGCCGACACGACAGGGGTGACACTGAAGCTTTCTTT. Protein sequence: CASSRHDRGDTEAFF.

The CDR3 region is CASRRQANSGNTIYF. DNA of the CDR3: TGCGCCAGCAGACGACAGGCGAACTCTGGAAACACCATATATTTT. J is TRBJ1-3 and V is TRBV5-1, with D possibly matching TRBD1 (6 bases). V lost 5 bases to trimming and J lost 0 bases, with 12 bases between them. CDR3 length equals 15 residues. Germline CDR1 is SGHRS and CDR2 is YFSETQ.

The chain combines TRBV5-1 with TRBJ1-4; 8 bases align to TRBD1. This CDR3 contains 15 residues. The junction had 7 bases not matched to a gene; V was cut back by 4 bases and J by 5 bases. Per germline, CDR1 SGHRS and CDR2 YFSETQ. The CDR3: CASSPGQASNEKLFF. Here the CDR3 DNA reads TGCGCCAGCAGCCCGGGACAGGCCTCCAATGAAAAACTGTTTTTT. Variable domain in full (rest from reference TRBV5-1 and TRBJ1-4): KAGVTQTPRYLIKTRGQQVTLSCSPISGHRSVSWYQQTPGQGLQFLFEYFSETQRNKGNFPGRFSGRQFSNSRSEMNVSTLELGDSALYLCASSPGQASNEKLFFGSGTQLSVL.

DNA for the CDR3: TGTGCCAGCAGCTCAGGACAGGTTCAAACCTACGAGCAGTACTTC. Residues: CASSSGQVQTYEQYF. The rearrangement uses TRBV7-9 and TRBJ2-7; 7 bases align to TRBD1. The CDR3 runs 15 residues. V shed 4 bases, J shed 2 bases, and the junction held 8 bases outside the gene matches. Germline CDR1 and CDR2: SEHNR and FQNEAQ (reference sequence). The full variable domain, in which reference TRBV7-9 and TRBJ2-7 provide the parts outside the CDR3, is DTGVSQNPRHKITKRGQNVTFRCDPISEHNRLYWYRQTLGQGPEFLTYFQNEAQLEKSRLLSDRFSAERPKGSFSTLEIQRTEQGDSAMYLCASSSGQVQTYEQYFGPGTRLTVT.

Here the CDR3 DNA reads TGTGCCAGTAGTAACTCCAGGGGCATAAGACGGGGTGAGCAGTTCTTC. Protein product: CASSNSRGIRRGEQFF. The chain has TRBV19 and TRBJ2-1; possibly TRBD1 for D (6 bases). From germline, CDR1 is LNHDA and CDR2 SQIVND (reference sequence). The V end was cut by 4 bases, the J end by 9 bases, with 22 bases between. CDR3 length equals 16 residues. The variable domain in full, with the rest retrieved from reference TRBV19 and TRBJ2-1, is DGGITQSPKYLFRKEGQNVTLSCEQNLNHDAMYWYRQDPGQGLRLIYYSQIVNDFQKGDIAEGYSVSREKKESFPLTVTSAQKNPTAFYLCASSNSRGIRRGEQFFGPGTRLTVL.

The genes are TRBV5-4 and TRBJ1-2; D uncertain. Germline V lookup: CDR1 SGHNT, CDR2 YYREEE (reference sequence). V lost 4 bases, J lost 3 bases, and 19 bases lay in between. The CDR3 sequence is 16 residues long. The CDR3 coding sequence is TGTGCCAGCAGCCGGGGTTCGGGATACGAGGACTATGGCTACACCTTC. This sequence encodes CASSRGSGYEDYGYTF.